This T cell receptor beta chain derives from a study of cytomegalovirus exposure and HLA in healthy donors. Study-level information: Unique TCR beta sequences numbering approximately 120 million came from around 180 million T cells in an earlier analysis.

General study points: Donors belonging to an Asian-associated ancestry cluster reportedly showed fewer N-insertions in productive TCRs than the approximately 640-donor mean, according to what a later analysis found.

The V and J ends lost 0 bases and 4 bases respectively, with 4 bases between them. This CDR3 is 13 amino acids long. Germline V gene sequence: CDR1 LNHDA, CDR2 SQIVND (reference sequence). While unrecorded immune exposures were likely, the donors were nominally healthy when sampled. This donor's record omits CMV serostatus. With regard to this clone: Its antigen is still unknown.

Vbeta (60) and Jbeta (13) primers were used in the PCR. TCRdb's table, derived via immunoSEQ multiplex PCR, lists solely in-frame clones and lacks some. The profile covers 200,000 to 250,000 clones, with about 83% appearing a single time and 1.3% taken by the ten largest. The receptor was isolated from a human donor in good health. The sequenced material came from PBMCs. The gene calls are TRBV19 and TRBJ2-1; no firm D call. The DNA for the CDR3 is TGTGCCAGTAGTATAGACAGATACAATGAGCAGTTCTTC. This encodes CASSIDRYNEQFF. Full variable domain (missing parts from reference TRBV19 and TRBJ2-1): DGGITQSPKYLFRKEGQNVTLSCEQNLNHDAMYWYRQDPGQGLRLIYYSQIVNDFQKGDIAEGYSVSREKKESFPLTVTSAQKNPTAFYLCASSIDRYNEQFFGPGTRLTVL.